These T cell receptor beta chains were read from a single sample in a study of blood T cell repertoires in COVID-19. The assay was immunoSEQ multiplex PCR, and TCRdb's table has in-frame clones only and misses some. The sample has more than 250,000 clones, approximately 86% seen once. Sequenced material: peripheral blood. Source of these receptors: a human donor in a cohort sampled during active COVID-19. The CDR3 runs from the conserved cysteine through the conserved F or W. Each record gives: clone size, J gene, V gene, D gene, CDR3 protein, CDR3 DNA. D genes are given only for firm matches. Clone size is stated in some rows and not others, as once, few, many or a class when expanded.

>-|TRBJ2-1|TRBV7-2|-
CASSSFLAVPYNEQFF
TGTGCCAGCAGTTCATTCTTAGCGGTCCCCTACAATGAGCAGTTCTTC
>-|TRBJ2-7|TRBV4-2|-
CASSRDSGGVEQYF
TGTGCCAGCAGCAGGGACTCCGGAGGGGTCGAGCAGTACTTC
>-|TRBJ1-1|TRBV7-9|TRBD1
CASLGTGGRAEAFF
TGTGCCAGCTTAGGGACAGGGGGCCGTGCTGAAGCTTTCTTT
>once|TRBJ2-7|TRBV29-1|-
CSVERTQGAYEQYF
TGCAGCGTTGAGCGAACACAGGGCGCCTACGAGCAGTACTTC
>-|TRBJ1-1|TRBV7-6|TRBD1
CASSHFLRDSMNTEAFF
TGTGCCAGCAGCCACTTCCTACGGGACAGCATGAACACTGAAGCTTTCTTT
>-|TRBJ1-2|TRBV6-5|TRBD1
CATGTGNGYTF
TGTGCCACCGGGACAGGGAATGGCTACACCTTC
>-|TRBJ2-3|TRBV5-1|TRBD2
CASSLVAGGDTDTQYF
TGCGCCAGCAGCTTGGTGGCGGGAGGGGACACAGATACGCAGTATTTT
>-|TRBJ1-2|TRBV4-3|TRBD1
CASSHAGRTGTGAYGYTF
TGCGCCAGCAGCCATGCTGGGCGTACCGGGACAGGGGCCTATGGCTACACCTTC
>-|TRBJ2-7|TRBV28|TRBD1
CASSLPLQGYPTYEQYF
TGTGCCAGCAGTTTACCCCTACAGGGGTACCCAACCTACGAGCAGTACTTC
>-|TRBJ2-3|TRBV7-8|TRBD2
CASSIVAGGSTDTQYF
TGTGCCAGCAGCATTGTAGCGGGAGGTAGCACAGATACGCAGTATTTT
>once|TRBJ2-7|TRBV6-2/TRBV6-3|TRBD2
CASSYGLAGYEQYF
TGTGCCAGCAGTTACGGGCTAGCGGGGTACGAGCAGTACTTC
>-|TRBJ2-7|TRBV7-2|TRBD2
CASSLGLAVRAYEQYF
TGTGCCAGCAGCTTAGGGCTAGCGGTACGGGCCTACGAGCAGTACTTC
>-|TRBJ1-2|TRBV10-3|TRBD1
CAISESTGGVSYGYTF
TGTGCCATCAGTGAGTCTACAGGGGGTGTTAGCTATGGCTACACCTTC
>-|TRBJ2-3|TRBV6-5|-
CASSLSKPRDTQYF
TGTGCCAGCAGCCTTTCAAAACCACGGGATACGCAGTATTTT
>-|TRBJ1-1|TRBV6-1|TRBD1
CASSEPSTGYLLSTEAFF
TGTGCCAGCAGTGAACCTTCGACAGGGTACTTGCTCAGCACTGAAGCTTTCTTT
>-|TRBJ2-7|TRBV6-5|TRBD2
CASSYGEGEQYF
TGTGCCAGCAGTTACGGGGAGGGAGAGCAGTACTTC
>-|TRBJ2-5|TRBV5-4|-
CASSLAGSQETQYF
TGTGCCAGCAGCTTAGCAGGCTCCCAAGAGACCCAGTACTTC
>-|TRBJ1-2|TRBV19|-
CASSIGQSYGYTF
TGTGCCAGTAGTATCGGACAGAGCTATGGCTACACCTTC
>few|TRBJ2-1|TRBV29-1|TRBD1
CSVEGGFEQFF
TGCAGCGTCGAAGGGGGCTTTGAGCAGTTCTTC
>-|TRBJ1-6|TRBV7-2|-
CASSQRSTSSYNSPLHF
TGTGCCAGCAGCCAACGGTCCACTTCCTCCTATAATTCACCCCTCCACTTT
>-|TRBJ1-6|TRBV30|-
CAWSSGSYNSPLHF
TGTGCCTGGAGTTCGGGATCCTATAATTCACCCCTCCACTTT
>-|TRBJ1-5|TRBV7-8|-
CASSLRDTYQPQHF
TGTGCCAGCAGCTTACGGGACACTTATCAGCCCCAGCATTTT
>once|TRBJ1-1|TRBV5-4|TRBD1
CASSSPGTGGTEAFF
TGTGCCAGCAGCTCTCCCGGGACAGGGGGCACTGAAGCTTTCTTT
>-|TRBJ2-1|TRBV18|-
CASSPGGSYNEQFF
TGTGCCAGCTCACCAGGGGGGTCCTACAATGAGCAGTTCTTC
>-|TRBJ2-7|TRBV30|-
CAWGANSGEQYF
TGTGCCTGGGGGGCGAACAGTGGAGAGCAGTACTTC
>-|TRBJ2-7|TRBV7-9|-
CASSLAGGYLYEQYF
TGTGCCAGCAGCTTAGCGGGAGGTTACCTCTACGAGCAGTACTTC
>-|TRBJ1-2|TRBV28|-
CASSPQRQVHYGYTF
TGTGCCAGCAGTCCCCAAAGACAGGTACACTATGGCTACACCTTC
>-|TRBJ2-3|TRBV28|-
CASSPALSGDLTDTQYF
TGTGCCAGCAGCCCAGCTTTATCGGGGGACCTCACAGATACGCAGTATTTT
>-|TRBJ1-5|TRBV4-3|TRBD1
CASSQRQGGNQPQHF
TGCGCCAGCAGCCAAAGGCAGGGGGGCAATCAGCCCCAGCATTTT
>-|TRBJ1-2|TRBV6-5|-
CASSPKWRIPYGYTF
TGTGCCAGCAGTCCGAAATGGAGGATACCCTACGGCTACACCTTC
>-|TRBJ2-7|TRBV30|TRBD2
CAWSVPGLAGGLNSEQYF
TGTGCCTGGAGTGTACCTGGGCTAGCGGGAGGGTTGAACTCAGAGCAGTACTTC
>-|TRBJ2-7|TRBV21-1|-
CASTTNGSGQYSYEQYF
TGTGCCAGCACCACAAATGGGAGCGGTCAATACTCCTACGAGCAGTACTTC
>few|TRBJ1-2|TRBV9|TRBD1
CASSTRTGYGYTF
TGTGCCAGCAGCACCCGGACAGGCTATGGCTACACCTTC
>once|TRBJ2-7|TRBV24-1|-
CATSSGQFLGEQYF
TGTGCCACCAGCTCCGGACAGTTTCTTGGCGAGCAGTACTTC
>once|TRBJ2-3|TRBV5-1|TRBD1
CASFVGRGQNTQYF
TGCGCCAGCTTTGTAGGCAGGGGGCAAAATACGCAGTATTTT
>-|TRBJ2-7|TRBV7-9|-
CASSLGGRVEQYF
TGTGCCAGCAGCTTAGGTGGCCGGGTGGAGCAGTACTTC
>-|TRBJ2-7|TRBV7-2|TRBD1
CASSLVDRGEQYF
TGTGCCAGCAGCTTAGTTGACAGGGGCGAGCAGTACTTC
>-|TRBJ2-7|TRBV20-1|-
CSASSGYEQYF
TGCAGCGCTAGTTCAGGCTACGAGCAGTACTTC
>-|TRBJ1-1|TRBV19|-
CASSIGQMNTEAFF
TGTGCCAGTAGTATAGGGCAAATGAACACTGAAGCTTTCTTT
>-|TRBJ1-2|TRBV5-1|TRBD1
CASSSPGQGSGYTF
TGCGCCAGCAGCTCTCCGGGACAGGGATCTGGCTACACCTTC
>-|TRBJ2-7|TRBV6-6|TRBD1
CASSPSRGQGYEQYF
TGTGCCAGCAGTCCTTCCAGGGGACAGGGGTACGAGCAGTACTTC
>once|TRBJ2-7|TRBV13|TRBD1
CASSLRGGQGAGEQYF
TGTGCCAGCAGCTTAAGGGGAGGACAGGGGGCTGGGGAGCAGTACTTC
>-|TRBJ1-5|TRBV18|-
CASSINREGQPQHF
TGTGCCAGCTCAATCAACAGGGAGGGCCAGCCCCAGCATTTT
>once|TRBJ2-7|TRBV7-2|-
CATRRGNRYEQYF
TGTGCCACCCGTAGGGGGAATCGCTACGAGCAGTACTTC
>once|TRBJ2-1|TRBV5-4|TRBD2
CASSSGTTTDEQFF
TGTGCCAGCAGCTCCGGGACTACAACTGATGAGCAGTTCTTC
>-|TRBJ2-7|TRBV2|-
CASSRTTSYEQYF
TGTGCCAGCAGTCGGACTACCTCCTACGAGCAGTACTTC
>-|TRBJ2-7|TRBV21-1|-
CASSIFGGAGGEEYEQYF
TGTGCCAGCAGCATCTTCGGGGGGGCGGGAGGCGAAGAGTACGAGCAGTACTTC